Following are 31 T cell receptor beta chains from one sample sequenced in a study of T-cell reconstitution after alpha-beta-depleted transplantation in children (dated by TCRdb to about 2016). The sample's treatment or condition label, decoded: allogeneic hematopoietic cell transplantation with graft depleted of TCRalphabeta T cells and CD19 B cells. Library construction relied on PCR. Sequencer: Illumina HiSeq 2500. TCR libraries were prepared with molecular barcoding, using unique molecular identifiers to normalize TCRbeta repertoire quantification. In TCRdb, the public reads were trimmed at Q25 with fastp and aligned with MiXCR, with productive beta chains retained. Rows are combined by CDR3 protein, so each entry shows the most common genes and DNA. The table for this sample lists 550,000 to 600,000 distinct CDR3 sequences; under 30% of them were counted only once. Of the sample, 12% to 15% is held by the ten largest clones.

This specimen was PBMCs, mostly from graft donor cells, taken 360 days after TCRalphabeta/CD19-depleted stem cell transplant. These receptors were taken from a boy younger than two who had a stem cell transplant for acute myeloid leukemia, so the T cells may come from the graft donor.

The chain joins TRBV5-1 to TRBJ1-3; D might be TRBD1 (6 bases). This CDR3 has 16 residues. Trimming took off 2 bases at V and 2 bases at J, with 14 bases between the two ends. CDR1 and CDR2 from the germline V gene are SGHRS and YFSETQ. The CDR3 DNA is TGCGCCAGCAGCTTATCCTCGGACAGAACTGGAAACACCATATATTTT. Translated, it gives CASSLSSDRTGNTIYF. The whole variable domain, remainder taken from reference TRBV5-1 and TRBJ1-3, is KAGVTQTPRYLIKTRGQQVTLSCSPISGHRSVSWYQQTPGQGLQFLFEYFSETQRNKGNFPGRFSGRQFSNSRSEMNVSTLELGDSALYLCASSLSSDRTGNTIYFGEGSWLTVV.

This clonotype occurred a few times. The rearrangement links TRBV20-1 to TRBJ1-6, with D perhaps matching TRBD1 (5 bases). V was pared by 3 bases and J by 5 bases, with 11 bases between. The CDR3 is made up of 14 amino acids. Germline V gene data show CDR1 as DFQATT and CDR2 as SNEGSKA (reference sequence). The CDR3 loop is CSARGRRDNSPLHF. In DNA form, the CDR3 reads TGCAGTGCTAGGGGGCGAAGGGATAATTCACCCCTCCACTTT.

This clonotype was picked up a small number of times. J is TRBJ2-3 and V is TRBV13; D is uncertain. V lost 5 bases and J lost 3, with 9 bases in between. Germline lookup yields CDR1 PRHDT and CDR2 FYEKMQ (reference sequence). CDR3 length equals 13 residues. The CDR3 DNA is TGTGCCAGCAGCCAGACTCGGACAGATACGCAGTATTTT. Protein sequence: CASSQTRTDTQYF.

This clonotype appeared many times. V and J are TRBV6-5 and TRBJ2-1; D is undetermined. V gave up 8 bases and J gave up 8 bases, with 10 bases separating them. CDR3 length: 11 amino acids. Looked up from germline, CDR1 is MNHEY and CDR2 is SVGAGI. The CDR3 region is CASLHAYEQFF. Here the CDR3 DNA reads TGTGCCAGCCTCCACGCGTATGAGCAGTTCTTC.

This clonotype was found many times. The J gene is TRBJ2-1, the V gene TRBV6-2 or TRBV6-3; 16 nucleotides line up with TRBD2. Germline V lookup: CDR1 MNHEY, CDR2 SVGEGT. The V segment lost 2 bases and the J segment 0 bases; nucleotides outside the gene matches: 4. The CDR3 extends over 19 amino acids. The CDR3 is CASSYPGTSGGASYNEQFF. CDR3 bases: TGTGCCAGCAGTTACCCCGGGACTAGCGGGGGGGCCTCCTACAATGAGCAGTTCTTC.

This clonotype was recorded many times. The gene calls are TRBV4-3 and TRBJ2-3, with D hard to call. Germline CDR1 reads LGHNA; CDR2 reads YSLEER. The V and J ends lost 1 base and 0 bases respectively, with 8 bases between them. The CDR3 length is 15 residues. CDR3 residues: CASSQVFVSTDTQYF. The CDR3 DNA sequence: TGCGCCAGCAGCCAAGTTTTCGTTAGCACAGATACGCAGTATTTT.

This clonotype was seen ten or more times. The V gene is TRBV5-1, the J gene TRBJ1-1, with a possible D match to TRBD1 (6 bases). The V end was cut by 7 bases, the J end by 10 bases, with 23 bases between. Germline-derived CDR1 and CDR2 are SGHRS and YFSETQ. CDR3 length: 14 residues. The CDR3 DNA reads as TGCGCCAGCCGACACAATAGGGACACCGACGCAGCTTTCTTT. As protein: CASRHNRDTDAAFF.

CDR3 region: CASSLSGPVTGELFF. The CDR3 DNA reads TGTGCCAGCAGCTTATCTGGACCAGTCACCGGGGAGCTGTTTTTT. The rearrangement uses TRBV7-6 and TRBJ2-2, with unresolved D. CDR3 size: 15 residues. The germline V and J ends were trimmed by 2 bases and 4 bases, with 11 bases remaining between them. The germline V gene has CDR1 SGHVS and CDR2 FNYEAQ.

This clonotype was counted many times. The chain has TRBV7-2 and TRBJ2-5; 7 bases align to TRBD2. Germline CDR1 SGHTA, CDR2 FQGNSA. This CDR3 has 14 residues. V lost 5 bases and J lost 1; bases outside the gene matches: 4. In DNA form, the CDR3 reads TGTGCCAGCAGCATCGGGACTATCCAAGAGACCCAGTACTTC. Its protein product is CASSIGTIQETQYF.

The chain combines TRBV11-3 with TRBJ1-2; no clear D gene. V shed 5 bases and J shed 11 bases, with 12 bases lying between them. This CDR3 spans 11 amino acids. Germline V lookup: CDR1 SGHNT, CDR2 YENEEA. This CDR3 is CASSRDGWYTF. The CDR3 bases are TGTGCCAGCAGCCGAGATGGGTGGTACACCTTC.

This clonotype has just a few counts. This chain uses TRBV6-5 with TRBJ2-5; tentatively, D is TRBD1 (6 bases). V was clipped by 0 bases and J by 5 bases, with 22 bases between them. The V gene's germline CDR1 is MNHEY and CDR2 SVGAGI. The CDR3 consists of 18 residues. The CDR3 bases are TGTGCCAGCAGTTACTCCTTGGGGCGGGTCAGGGGTTCCGAGACCCAGTACTTC. Translating gives CASSYSLGRVRGSETQYF.

J is TRBJ2-7 and V is TRBV27; D is uncertain. Germline V lookup: CDR1 MNHEY, CDR2 SMNVEV (reference sequence). V was shortened by 2 bases and J by 0 bases, with 5 bases between the two germline ends. This CDR3 has 13 amino acids. As DNA, the CDR3 is TGTGCCAGCAGTTTAGAGGCCTCCTACGAGCAGTACTTC. Protein: CASSLEASYEQYF.

This sequence joins TRBV20-1 and TRBJ2-3; TRBD2 matches 10 bases. This CDR3 is built from 16 residues. V was clipped by 1 base and J by 4 bases; unmatched bases: 8. In germline, CDR1 is DFQATT, CDR2 SNEGSKA (reference sequence). CDR3 amino acids: CSARVQLAGSPDTQYF. The CDR3 DNA follows: TGCAGTGCTAGAGTCCAACTAGCGGGGTCCCCAGATACGCAGTATTTT.

This clonotype was seen many times. V gene TRBV11-3 combines with J gene TRBJ2-5, with TRBD1 matching over 7 bases. The CDR3 extends over 16 amino acids. Germline assignment: CDR1 SGHNT and CDR2 YENEEA. The V gene end was trimmed by 3 bases and the J gene end by 1 base; junction bases not matched to a gene: 8. CDR3 in amino acids: CASSLADWTGQETQYF. The DNA for the CDR3 is TGTGCCAGCAGCTTGGCTGACTGGACAGGCCAAGAGACCCAGTACTTC.

V usage is TRBV6-5 and J usage is TRBJ2-1; TRBD1 aligns across 8 bases. Looked up from germline, CDR1 is MNHEY and CDR2 is SVGAGI. The CDR3 spans 15 residues. The J segment lost 9 bases and the V segment lost 4 bases, leaving 11 bases of the junction unmatched. This CDR3 reads CASSSRQGAGSEQFF. The CDR3 DNA follows: TGTGCCAGCAGTTCCCGGCAGGGGGCAGGGAGTGAGCAGTTCTTC.

This clonotype was recorded at least ten times. This sequence joins TRBV7-9 and TRBJ1-1; 8 nucleotides agree with TRBD1. The CDR3 contains 16 residues. Germline loops: CDR1 SEHNR, CDR2 FQNEAQ (reference sequence). The V and J ends lost 3 bases and 1 base, in that order; junction bases with no gene match: 7. The CDR3 coding sequence is TGTGCCAGCAGCTTTTGGCAGGGGGCTTGGAACACTGAAGCTTTCTTT. Translated: CASSFWQGAWNTEAFF.

This clonotype has a handful of counts. The chain recombines TRBV6-5 with TRBJ2-3, with 8 bases matching TRBD1. V lost 3 bases, J lost 5 bases, and 10 bases stayed unmatched. Germline V lookup: CDR1 MNHEY, CDR2 SVGAGI. This CDR3 contains 16 residues. The CDR3 bases are TGTGCCAGCAGTTATATAGCAGGGGGCGCGGTAGATACGCAGTATTTT. Its protein product is CASSYIAGGAVDTQYF.

In its sample, this clonotype was seen many times. The rearrangement joins TRBV7-2 to TRBJ1-1; D unclear. CDR1 SGHTA and CDR2 FQGNSA come from the germline V gene. The CDR3 sequence is 15 residues long. V lost 1 base to trimming and J lost 10 bases, with 19 bases between them. CDR3 bases: TGTGCCAGCAGCTTAGATAGGCGGGGTATATCTGGAGCTTTCTTT. It translates to CASSLDRRGISGAFF.

This clonotype was detected ten times or more. This chain uses TRBV5-6 with TRBJ2-4, with D possibly being TRBD2 (6 bases). This CDR3 has 14 residues. V lost 2 bases to trimming and J lost 0 bases, with 6 bases between them. Germline V CDR1 and CDR2: SGHDT, YYEEEE. The DNA of the CDR3 is TGTGCCAGCAGCTTCGGGGGAGCCAAAAACATTCAGTACTTC. Protein product: CASSFGGAKNIQYF.

This clonotype was counted between two and nine times. The chain joins TRBV5-1 to TRBJ2-5, with TRBD1 identical over 10 bases. The CDR3 length is 15 residues. Looked up from germline, CDR1 is SGHRS and CDR2 is YFSETQ. V shed 4 bases, J shed 4 bases, and the junction held 7 bases outside the gene matches. CDR3 protein: CASSASTGGAETQYF. The CDR3 DNA follows: TGCGCCAGCAGCGCCTCGACAGGGGGCGCAGAGACCCAGTACTTC.

The rearrangement links TRBV5-6 to TRBJ2-3; 11 bases are a match to TRBD2. V was clipped by 4 bases and J by 5 bases; unmatched bases: 3. This CDR3 is built from 14 residues. The germline gives CDR1 SGHDT, CDR2 YYEEEE. The CDR3 sequence: CASSNSGGGDTQYF. Written as DNA, the CDR3 is TGTGCCAGCAGCAATAGCGGGGGGGGAGATACGCAGTATTTT.

The rearrangement links TRBV28 to TRBJ2-7; no reliable D call. Trimming took off 6 bases at V and 0 bases at J, with 12 bases between the two ends. Germline V CDR1 and CDR2: MDHEN, SYDVKM. The CDR3 extends over 14 amino acids. The CDR3 DNA sequence: TGTGCCAGCAGCTCCGGGCTATTCTCCTACGAGCAGTACTTC. This translates into CASSSGLFSYEQYF.

This clonotype was picked up a small number of times. This chain links TRBV9 with TRBJ2-1, with TRBD2 identical over 9 bases. Germline-derived CDR1 and CDR2 are SGDLS and YYNGEE. The CDR3 runs 15 residues. With 7 bases clipped from V and 1 base from J, the junction kept 6 bases outside the gene matches. The CDR3 is CASAGGEPSYNEQFF. In DNA form, the CDR3 reads TGTGCCAGCGCGGGAGGGGAACCTTCCTACAATGAGCAGTTCTTC.

This chain links TRBV28 with TRBJ2-1, with D maybe TRBD1 (6 bases). V lost 6 bases to trimming and J lost 4 bases, with 19 bases between them. The germline gives CDR1 MDHEN, CDR2 SYDVKM. This CDR3 is built from 16 residues. This chain's CDR3 is CASRPPRGVSYNEQFF. The CDR3 DNA sequence: TGTGCCAGCAGGCCCCCCAGGGGCGTATCGTACAATGAGCAGTTCTTC.

This clonotype was observed at least ten times. The germline gene is not matched at one end of the junction; a read error may be the cause. The genes are TRBV7-2 and TRBJ2-7; 7 nucleotides agree with TRBD1. The CDR3 contains 16 residues. Germline V gives CDR1 SGHTA, CDR2 FQGNSA. The CDR3 DNA reads TGTGCCAGCAGCTTACAGACAGGGAAGGGCTCCAACGAGCAGTACTTC. Translated, it gives CASSLQTGKGSNEQYF.

This clonotype was observed a few times. The chain couples TRBV20-1 to TRBJ2-3; weak D call: TRBD1 (6 bases). Germline V CDR1 and CDR2: DFQATT, SNEGSKA (reference sequence). The CDR3 consists of 14 residues. V was shortened by 6 bases and J by 1 base, with 14 bases between the two germline ends. This chain's CDR3 is CSAVTGLGTDTQYF. CDR3 sequence (DNA): TGCAGTGCCGTAACAGGGTTGGGCACAGATACGCAGTATTTT.

This clonotype has at least ten counts. The chain recombines TRBV7-2 with TRBJ2-1; TRBD2 matches 9 bases. Trimming at V came to 1 base and at J to 4 bases, leaving 5 bases not matched to a gene. In germline, CDR1 is SGHTA, CDR2 FQGNSA. CDR3 length: 16 amino acids. The DNA of the CDR3 is TGTGCCAGCAGCTTAGGCCTAGCGGGGTTATACAATGAGCAGTTCTTC. Its translation is CASSLGLAGLYNEQFF.

The chain couples TRBV5-6 to TRBJ2-4, with D tentatively TRBD1 (5 bases). CDR3 size: 14 residues. V was pared by 4 bases and J by 5 bases, with 13 bases between. CDR1 is SGHDT, CDR2 YYEEEE, per germline. CDR3 nucleotide sequence: TGTGCCAGCAGCCTAATGACAGATCAAAACATTCAGTACTTC. It specifies CASSLMTDQNIQYF.

The chain carries TRBV10-3 and TRBJ2-3; no clear D. The CDR3 totals 13 residues. Deletions cut 6 bases from V and 3 bases from J, with 10 bases between. The germline CDR1 and CDR2 sequences are ENHRY and SYGVKD. The CDR3, as DNA: TGTGCCATCAGGGGTCAGGAGACAGATACGCAGTATTTT. Amino acid sequence: CAIRGQETDTQYF.

This clonotype was detected only a few times. The chain combines TRBV12-3 or TRBV12-4 with TRBJ1-2; 8 bases align to TRBD1. The CDR3 totals 14 residues. Germline trimming cut 7 bases from V and 7 bases from J; bases unmatched to any gene: 11. The CDR3 bases are TGTGCCAGCAACCCCTCCAGGACAGGGCTTGGCTACACCTTC. Its translation: CASNPSRTGLGYTF.

This rearrangement joins TRBV6-5 to TRBJ2-6; D unclear. This CDR3 spans 15 amino acids. Germline V gene lookup returns CDR1 MNHEY and CDR2 SVGAGI. The V and J ends lost 2 bases and 0 bases respectively, with 5 bases between them. DNA for the CDR3: TGTGCCAGCAGTTACCCAGGCTCTGGGGCCAACGTCCTGACTTTC. Its protein is CASSYPGSGANVLTF.